The 11 T cell receptor beta chains below come from one sample, sequenced in a study of blood T cell repertoires in COVID-19. The method was immunoSEQ multiplex PCR; TCRdb's version includes in-frame clones alone and lacks a portion of them. The data contain about 46,000 clones, roughly 86% of them seen just once; the ten biggest clones take up approximately 15%. Sequences were obtained from peripheral blood. These receptors came from a man between 60 and 70 years old with active or convalescent COVID-19.

This chain connects TRBV6-5 to TRBJ1-1, with 8 bases that match TRBD1. The CDR3 is 14 amino acids. V lost 9 bases, J lost 2 bases, and 8 bases stayed unmatched. CDR1 and CDR2 (germline): MNHEY, SVGAGI. The CDR3 sequence is CASLRDRLNTEAFF. DNA of the CDR3: TGTGCCAGTTTAAGGGACAGGCTCAACACTGAAGCTTTCTTT.

The CDR3 loop reads CASSREVRRGNYGYTF. For the CDR3, the DNA is TGTGCCAGCAGCCGCGAGGTTCGGAGAGGAAACTATGGCTACACCTTC. The chain joins TRBV7-7 to TRBJ1-2; D gene unclear. The length of the CDR3 is 16 residues. Trimming removed 5 bases at V and 2 bases at J, with 18 bases between. Germline V gene sequence: CDR1 SSHAT, CDR2 FNYEAQ (reference sequence).

This clone was recorded once. CDR3 bases: TGCGCCAGCAGCCAAGATTTTAGTAGTTCGGAGAACTACGAGCAGTACTTC. Its protein is CASSQDFSSSENYEQYF. The rearrangement joins TRBV4-3 to TRBJ2-7; D unresolved. CDR3 size: 17 residues. Germline assignment: CDR1 LGHNA and CDR2 YSLEER. Trimming removed 0 bases from V and 3 bases from J, with 18 bases in between.

The rearrangement links TRBV5-1 to TRBJ2-3; perhaps TRBD1 as D (6 bases). The CDR3 is made up of 17 amino acids. V gave up 4 bases and J gave up 2 bases, with 20 bases separating them. Germline V gene sequence: CDR1 SGHRS, CDR2 YFSETQ. The CDR3 sequence is CASSPSTSGTNTDTQYF. Here the CDR3 DNA reads TGCGCCAGCAGCCCCTCGACCTCCGGGACAAACACAGATACGCAGTATTTT.

The chain joins TRBV9 to TRBJ2-3; 7 nucleotides line up with TRBD2. This CDR3 has 16 amino acids. From germline, CDR1 is SGDLS and CDR2 YYNGEE. V was clipped by 1 base and J by 4 bases; unmatched bases: 9. The CDR3 sequence is CASSVRAGEAADTQYF. DNA of the CDR3: TGTGCCAGCAGCGTAAGGGCGGGGGAAGCGGCAGATACGCAGTATTTT.

The chain couples TRBV12-3 or TRBV12-4 to TRBJ1-6; D perhaps matches TRBD1 (6 bases). V was trimmed by 5 bases and J by 10 bases, leaving 9 bases between them. CDR3 length: 12 residues. The CDR3 DNA follows: TGTGCCAGCAGTCCGACAGGCTCACCCCTCCACTTT. This sequence encodes CASSPTGSPLHF.

The V and J genes are TRBV9 and TRBJ2-1, with 12 bases that match TRBD2. The CDR3 covers 17 residues. Germline CDR1 is SGDLS and CDR2 is YYNGEE. V gave up 3 bases and J gave up 6 bases; unmatched junction bases: 10. The CDR3 DNA reads as TGTGCCAGCAGCGAGAGGGGCGGACTAGCGGGATTCAATGAGCAGTTCTTC. This translates into CASSERGGLAGFNEQFF.

The chain couples TRBV5-6 to TRBJ1-5, with TRBD1 identical over 9 bases. The V and J ends lost 4 bases and 6 bases, in that order; junction bases with no gene match: 8. CDR1 and CDR2 (germline): SGHDT, YYEEEE. The CDR3 is made up of 15 amino acids. The CDR3 protein is CASSQGTGKIQPQHF. The CDR3 nucleotides read TGTGCCAGCAGCCAGGGGACAGGGAAGATTCAGCCCCAGCATTTT.

The DNA of the CDR3 is TGTGCCAGCAGTGTTGAGGGCTGGCCTGGAAACACCATATATTTT. Protein sequence: CASSVEGWPGNTIYF. The rearrangement joins TRBV2 to TRBJ1-3; D gene ambiguous. The CDR3 consists of 15 residues. Germline lookup yields CDR1 SNHLY and CDR2 FYNNEI. Trimming took off 4 bases at V and 2 bases at J, with 12 bases between the two ends.

This clone appeared a few times. The J gene is TRBJ2-7, the V gene TRBV5-6; TRBD2 matches at 9 bases. The J segment lost 6 bases and the V segment lost 1 base, leaving 5 bases of the junction unmatched. There are 14 residues in the CDR3. Germline-derived CDR1 and CDR2 are SGHDT and YYEEEE. The DNA of the CDR3 is TGTGCCAGCAGCTTGCTAGCGGGGAAGAGCGAGCAGTACTTC. Its protein is CASSLLAGKSEQYF.

The chain couples TRBV7-9 to TRBJ2-2; 8 positions match TRBD1. From germline, CDR1 is SEHNR and CDR2 FQNEAQ (reference sequence). This CDR3 has 18 residues. Trimming at V came to 5 bases and at J to 0 bases, leaving 11 bases not matched to a gene. CDR3: CASSTRDRSFSNTGELFF. The CDR3 DNA reads TGTGCCAGCAGCACCCGGGACAGGTCTTTTTCGAACACCGGGGAGCTGTTTTTT.